The clone carrying this T cell receptor (beta chain) was counted many times. No antigen is known for it. This CDR3 is built from 14 residues. The germline V gene has CDR1 LGHDT and CDR2 YNNKEL (reference sequence). V was pared by 5 bases and J by 3 bases, with 14 bases between. Per the study methods: Built for papillary thyroid cancer, a distant-metastasis classifier drew on CDR3 differences across clinicopathological groups. With MiXCR, TCRdb called clones anew from the PCR reads. It is TCRdb's table, rather than the study itself, that gives the V and J calls and clone size. In the table there are over 30,000 clones, roughly a sixth of which are singletons. This sample was included in a study of metastatic and nonmetastatic thyroid tumors. Study context: From malignant and benign thyroid patients, repertoires in blood and in tumor or nodule tissue were compared. Study conclusions and caveats: It was reported that TCR beta diversity was significantly higher in malignant thyroid tumors than benign nodules, in blood and tumor.

Each patient went into thyroid surgery without having received any treatment. The sequencing sample was made of blood. This sequence was found in a male donor with papillary thyroid cancer or a benign thyroid nodule (not recorded which). Some clones in this sample may be carry-over from other donors' samples. The genes are TRBV3-1 and TRBJ2-7; the D is unclear. CDR3 sequence: CASSYDRYFYEQYF. For the CDR3, the DNA is TGTGCCAGCAGCTACGACCGGTATTTCTACGAGCAGTACTTC.